This T cell receptor beta chain appears in the sequencing data of a study of metastatic and nonmetastatic thyroid tumors. Study-wide context: Across peripheral blood and tumor or nodule tissue samples taken from malignant and benign thyroid patients, the repertoires were compared with one another.

Per the study methods: Variation in CDR3 across clinicopathological groups served as the basis for constructing a distant-metastasis classifier in papillary thyroid cancer. TCRdb re-analyzed the PCR reads through MiXCR. The V and J calls shown here were made by TCRdb, not taken from the authors' results. The sample yields 30,000 to 35,000 clones, approximately 31% seen once. All patients were untreated before thyroid surgery. In its sample, this clone was seen once. The TCR comes from a female donor with papillary thyroid cancer or a benign thyroid nodule (not recorded which). Some clones in this sample may be carry-over from other donors' samples. The sequencing input was blood.

The CDR3: CASSYSGGAADTQYF. The CDR3 DNA is TGTGCCAGCAGTTACTCCGGGGGGGCCGCAGATACGCAGTATTTT. The J gene is TRBJ2-3, the V gene TRBV6-6; 8 bases match TRBD2. From germline, CDR1 is MNHNY and CDR2 SVGAGI (reference sequence). The CDR3 has 15 residues. The J segment lost 4 bases and the V segment lost 0 bases, leaving 3 bases of the junction unmatched.